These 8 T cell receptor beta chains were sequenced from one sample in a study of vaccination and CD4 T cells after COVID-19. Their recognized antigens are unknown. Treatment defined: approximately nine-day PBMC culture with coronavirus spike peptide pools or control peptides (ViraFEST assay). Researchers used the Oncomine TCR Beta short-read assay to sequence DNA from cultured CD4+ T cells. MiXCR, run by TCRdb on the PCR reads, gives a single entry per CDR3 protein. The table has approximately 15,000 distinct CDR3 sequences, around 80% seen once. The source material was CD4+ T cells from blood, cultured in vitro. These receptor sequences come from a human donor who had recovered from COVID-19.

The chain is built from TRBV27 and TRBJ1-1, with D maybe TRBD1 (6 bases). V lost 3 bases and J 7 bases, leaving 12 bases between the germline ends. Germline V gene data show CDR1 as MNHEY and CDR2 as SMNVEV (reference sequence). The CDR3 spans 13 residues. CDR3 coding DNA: TGTGCCAGCAGTTTTACTCAGACAGGTGAAGCTTTCTTT. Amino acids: CASSFTQTGEAFF.

The CDR3 region has the DNA TGTGCCAGCAGTTACGGGACAGTGAGGGTGGAAGCTTTCTTT. Translation: CASSYGTVRVEAFF. The gene calls are TRBV6-2 or TRBV6-3 and TRBJ1-1; 7 nucleotides match TRBD1. CDR3 length: 14 amino acids. From germline, CDR1 is MNHEY and CDR2 SVGEGT. After removal of 2 bases from V and 8 bases from J, the junction contained 8 bases not matched to a gene.

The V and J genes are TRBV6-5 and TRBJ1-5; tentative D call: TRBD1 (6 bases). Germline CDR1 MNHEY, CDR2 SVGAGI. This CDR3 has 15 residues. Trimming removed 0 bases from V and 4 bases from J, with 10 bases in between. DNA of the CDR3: TGTGCCAGCAGTTACTCGAGGGGGGCTAATCAGCCCCAGCATTTT. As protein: CASSYSRGANQPQHF.

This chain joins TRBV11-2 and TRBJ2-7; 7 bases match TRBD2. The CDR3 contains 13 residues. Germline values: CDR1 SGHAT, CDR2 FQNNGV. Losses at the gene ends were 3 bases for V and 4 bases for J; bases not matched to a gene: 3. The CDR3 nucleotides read TGTGCCAGCAGCTTGCGGGAGCGGTACGAGCAGTACTTC. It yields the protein CASSLRERYEQYF.

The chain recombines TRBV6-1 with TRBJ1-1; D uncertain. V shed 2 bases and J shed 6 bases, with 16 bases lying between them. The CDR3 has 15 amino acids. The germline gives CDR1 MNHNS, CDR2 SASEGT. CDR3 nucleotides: TGTGCCAGCAGTGAATCCCGGACCCTTAGGGCTGAAGCTTTCTTT. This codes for CASSESRTLRAEAFF.

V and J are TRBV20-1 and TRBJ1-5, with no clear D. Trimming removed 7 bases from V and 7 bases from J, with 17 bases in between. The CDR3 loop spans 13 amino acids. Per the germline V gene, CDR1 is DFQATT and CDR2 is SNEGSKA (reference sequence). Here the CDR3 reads CSVMVRFSQPQHF. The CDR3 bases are TGCAGTGTCATGGTGCGATTCAGCCAGCCCCAGCATTTT.

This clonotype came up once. The CDR3 protein is CASKATGQSNTGELFF. CDR3 nucleotides: TGTGCCAGTAAGGCCACGGGACAGTCGAACACCGGGGAGCTGTTTTTT. The V call is TRBV19, the J call TRBJ2-2, with 7 bases lining up with TRBD1. This CDR3 is 16 amino acids long. J gave up 0 bases and V 7 bases, and 8 bases lay outside the gene matches. Germline V gene lookup returns CDR1 LNHDA and CDR2 SQIVND (reference sequence). Drawing the rest from reference TRBV19 and TRBJ2-2, the complete variable domain is DGGITQSPKYLFRKEGQNVTLSCEQNLNHDAMYWYRQDPGQGLRLIYYSQIVNDFQKGDIAEGYSVSREKKESFPLTVTSAQKNPTAFYLCASKATGQSNTGELFFGEGSRLTVL.

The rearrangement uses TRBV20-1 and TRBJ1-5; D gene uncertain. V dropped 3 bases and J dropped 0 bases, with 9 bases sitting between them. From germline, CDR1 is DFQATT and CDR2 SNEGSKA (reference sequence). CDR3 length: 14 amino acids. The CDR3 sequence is CSARRSNSNQPQHF. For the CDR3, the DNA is TGCAGTGCTAGGCGTAGTAATAGCAATCAGCCCCAGCATTTT.